This TCR beta chain stems from a study of monozygotic twins with inflammatory bowel disease. With respect to this clonotype: Its cognate antigen is unknown.

Looked up from germline, CDR1 is SEHNR and CDR2 is FQNEAQ (reference sequence). The CDR3 extends over 14 amino acids. TCRdb re-called the 5' RACE reads and shows each CDR3 protein once, DNA omitted. Its clone listing holds about 450,000 distinct CDR3 sequences. Study-wide results and caveats: People with IBD had fewer clonotypes in common with others than healthy twins did, especially with disease activity. Neither one strong signal nor one clonotype associated with IBD was supported.

The draw for each donor consisted of a single 2.5 ml blood sample. Isolation of total RNA was performed on whole blood, with no prior T cell sorting. The specimen was blood. The receptor's source is a human donor with ulcerative colitis or Crohn's disease, or a healthy co-twin of an affected twin (not recorded which). V is TRBV7-9 and J is TRBJ2-7; without DNA, the TCRdb call of TRBD2 cannot be checked. This CDR3 is CASSLLPQAREQYF.